These 31 T cell receptor beta chains originate from one sample sequenced in a study of metastatic and nonmetastatic thyroid tumors. TCRdb recomputed clones from the PCR reads via MiXCR. The table records 15,000 to 20,000 clones, over 25% of them present only once. No treatment had been given to any patient before thyroid surgery. The sample consisted of adjacent normal tissue. All receptors come from a female donor with papillary thyroid cancer or a benign thyroid nodule (not recorded which). Some clones in this sample may be carry-over from other donors' samples.

The chain's CDR3 is CAWTVQGQPQHF. Written as DNA, the CDR3 is TGTGCCTGGACGGTACAGGGTCAGCCCCAGCATTTT. This chain joins TRBV30 and TRBJ1-5; TRBD1 might be the D (6 bases). The V end lost 4 bases, the J end lost 6 bases, and 10 bases lay between the germline ends. This CDR3 spans 12 amino acids. Germline V gene lookup returns CDR1 GTSNPN and CDR2 SVGIG (reference sequence).

Only a few counts were recorded for this clone. The V and J genes are TRBV6-1 and TRBJ2-2; 11 positions agree with TRBD1. CDR1 MNHNS and CDR2 SASEGT come from the germline V gene. The V and J ends lost 3 bases and 0 bases, in that order; junction bases with no gene match: 3. CDR3 length: 17 amino acids. The CDR3, as DNA: TGTGCCAGCAGTGAGTGGACAGGGGGCGCGAACACCGGGGAGCTGTTTTTT. Protein sequence: CASSEWTGGANTGELFF.

This clone is deemed medium-sized. This chain connects TRBV28 to TRBJ2-5, with 13 nucleotides matching TRBD2. The CDR3 length is 15 residues. Per germline, CDR1 MDHEN and CDR2 SYDVKM. V shed 4 bases and J 5 bases; nucleotides not matched to a gene: 4. The DNA for the CDR3 is TGTGCCAGCAGTTCCCCGGGACTAGCGGGGGAGACCCAGTACTTC. Amino acid sequence: CASSSPGLAGETQYF.

The chain has TRBV6-2 or TRBV6-3 and TRBJ2-7; TRBD2 aligns across 9 bases. CDR1 is MNHEY and CDR2 is SVGEGT in the germline V gene. CDR3 length equals 15 residues. With V trimmed by 2 bases and J by 1 base, 3 bases remained unmatched. As DNA, the CDR3 is TGTGCCAGCAGTTACGGTAGCGGGGGTTCCTACGAGCAGTACTTC. It encodes CASSYGSGGSYEQYF.

The sample holds many counts of this clone. This may be a read error, as it is one base from a much larger clone. Other DNA sequences from this sample encode an identical CDR3 as well. J is TRBJ2-3 and V is TRBV3-1; D might be TRBD2 (6 bases). CDR1 and CDR2 (germline): LGHDT, YNNKEL (reference sequence). There are 15 residues in the CDR3. In DNA, the CDR3 is TGTGCCAGCAGTCCCACTAGTACTAGCACAGATACGCAGTATTTC. It encodes CASSPTSTSTDTQYF.

Sample share makes this clone medium-sized. J is TRBJ1-2 and V is TRBV6-1; no reliable D call. This CDR3 contains 11 residues. Germline CDR1 MNHNS, CDR2 SASEGT. Trimming took off 6 bases at V and 4 bases at J, with 6 bases between the two ends. The chain's CDR3 is CASSMPYGYTF. In nucleotides, the CDR3 is TGTGCCAGCAGCATGCCCTATGGCTACACCTTC.

This rearrangement joins TRBV6-1 to TRBJ2-7; no clear D. This CDR3 is built from 13 residues. CDR1 is MNHNS and CDR2 is SASEGT in the germline V gene. Trimming shortened V by 4 bases and J by 3 bases, and 10 bases separated the two germline ends. CDR3 sequence (DNA): TGTGCCAGCAGTGTTGAGCTCAACTACGAGCAGTACTTC. Its translation is CASSVELNYEQYF.

The CDR3 DNA follows: TGCGCCAGCAGCTTGGTAGTTAGTGGCTCCTATAATTCACCCCTCCACTTT. It is translated as CASSLVVSGSYNSPLHF. The chain combines TRBV5-1 with TRBJ1-6; D unclear. Between the trimmed V and J ends, which lost 0 bases and 0 bases, there was a span of 10 bases. This CDR3 comprises 17 residues. Germline V CDR1 and CDR2: SGHRS, YFSETQ.

This clone is medium-sized (0.01 to 0.1%) in the sample. This chain joins TRBV28 and TRBJ2-7; D assignment may be TRBD1 or TRBD2 (5 bases each). The CDR3 is made up of 14 amino acids. V lost 2 bases to trimming and J lost 3 bases, with 11 bases between them. Per the germline V gene, CDR1 is MDHEN and CDR2 is SYDVKM. DNA for the CDR3: TGTGCCAGCAGTTTAGAGGGGTTCGGCTACGAGCAGTACTTC. Translated, it gives CASSLEGFGYEQYF.

The table lists this clone with a few counts. The rearrangement uses TRBV6-1 and TRBJ2-3, with no clear D. Trimming shortened V by 5 bases and J by 4 bases, and 10 bases separated the two germline ends. This CDR3 region has 13 residues. Germline V gives CDR1 MNHNS, CDR2 SASEGT. The CDR3 loop is CASSPGFADTQYF. In DNA form, the CDR3 reads TGTGCCAGCAGTCCCGGATTTGCAGATACGCAGTATTTT.

The V and J genes are TRBV7-9 and TRBJ1-1, with D unclear. V shed 5 bases and J shed 11 bases, with 15 bases lying between them. Germline CDR1 SEHNR, CDR2 FQNEAQ (reference sequence). CDR3 length: 12 residues. Here the CDR3 DNA reads TGTGCCAGCAGCCTCTCATCGGGGATTGCTTTCTTT. Amino acid sequence: CASSLSSGIAFF.

The rearrangement uses TRBV5-1 and TRBJ2-5; 8 nucleotides align to TRBD1. V lost 3 bases to trimming and J lost 6 bases; unmatched junction nucleotides: 7. This CDR3 is built from 14 residues. Germline V gene lookup returns CDR1 SGHRS and CDR2 YFSETQ. CDR3 loop: CASSSGGAEQTQYF. DNA of the CDR3: TGCGCCAGCAGCTCAGGGGGCGCGGAACAGACCCAGTACTTC.

This clone is labeled medium-sized. The gene calls are TRBV6-1 and TRBJ2-3, with TRBD2 matching over 7 bases. The germline V gene encodes CDR1 MNHNS and CDR2 SASEGT. V was pared by 2 bases and J by 2 bases, with 7 bases of the junction left unmatched. The CDR3 is 16 amino acids. The CDR3 protein is CASSELGDYFTDTQYF. CDR3 bases: TGTGCCAGCAGTGAACTGGGGGACTATTTCACAGATACGCAGTATTTT.

This clone was seen at least ten times. The chain joins TRBV6-1 to TRBJ2-1, with TRBD2 matching 7 bases. J lost 6 bases, V lost 7 bases, and 12 bases had no gene match. CDR1 MNHNS and CDR2 SASEGT come from the germline V gene. This CDR3 comprises 15 residues. CDR3 sequence (DNA): TGTGCCAGCAATCATCGGACTAGTGGTATCAATGAGCAGTTCTTC. Protein sequence: CASNHRTSGINEQFF.

In its sample, this clone was seen many times. The V and J genes are TRBV9 and TRBJ2-7; a weak D match, TRBD2 (7 bases). Germline V gene sequence: CDR1 SGDLS, CDR2 YYNGEE. V was cut by 3 bases and J by 6 bases, with 28 bases left in between. There are 18 residues in the CDR3. This CDR3 is CASSAHKGGGAWTSEQYF. CDR3 bases: TGTGCCAGCAGCGCCCATAAGGGGGGGGGGGCCTGGACGAGCGAGCAGTACTTC.

V usage is TRBV20-1 and J usage is TRBJ2-7; 9 positions match TRBD1. After removal of 6 bases from V and 2 bases from J, the junction contained 11 bases not matched to a gene. CDR3 length equals 15 residues. The V gene's germline CDR1 is DFQATT and CDR2 SNEGSKA (reference sequence). Here the CDR3 reads CSATPGDRVTYEQYF. CDR3 in DNA: TGCAGTGCCACCCCGGGGGACAGGGTAACCTACGAGCAGTACTTC.

The chain carries TRBV24-1 and TRBJ2-3, with 8 bases lining up with TRBD1. Per germline, CDR1 KGHDR and CDR2 SFDVKD. This CDR3 region has 16 residues. V gave up 0 bases and J gave up 3 bases; unmatched junction bases: 4. CDR3 DNA sequence: TGTGCCACCAGTGATTTGGGACAGGGAATAACAGATACGCAGTATTTT. Encoded protein: CATSDLGQGITDTQYF.

In this sample, this clone is medium-sized. The genes are TRBV6-1 and TRBJ2-7; possibly TRBD1 or TRBD2 for D (5 bases each). With 2 bases removed from V and 5 bases from J, the gap between germline ends came to 13 bases. The CDR3 totals 14 residues. Germline loops: CDR1 MNHNS, CDR2 SASEGT. Here the CDR3 reads CASSEPGTGDEQYF. CDR3 bases: TGTGCCAGCAGTGAACCAGGGACGGGCGACGAGCAGTACTTC.

This clone is labeled as medium-sized. The chain combines TRBV7-2 with TRBJ2-1; D may be TRBD2 (6 bases). The V and J ends lost 4 bases and 6 bases respectively, with 10 bases between them. CDR1 SGHTA and CDR2 FQGNSA come from the germline V gene. The length of the CDR3 is 13 residues. CDR3: CASSSGLRNEQFF. DNA of the CDR3: TGTGCCAGCAGCTCGGGACTCCGCAATGAGCAGTTCTTC.

The table lists this clone with a few counts. The chain combines TRBV6-1 with TRBJ2-5, with a tentative D call TRBD1 (6 bases). Germline V gene lookup returns CDR1 MNHNS and CDR2 SASEGT. This CDR3 has 14 amino acids. V was shortened by 4 bases and J by 5 bases, with 14 bases between the two germline ends. The CDR3 here is CASSGMADRETQYF. The CDR3 coding sequence is TGTGCCAGCAGTGGGATGGCCGACAGGGAGACCCAGTACTTC.

This clone was seen ten or more times. This rearrangement joins TRBV12-1 to TRBJ2-2; TRBD2, as called in the table, went unchecked against the DNA. TRBV12-1 is a documented pseudogene. CDR3 length: 16 amino acids. The CDR3: CASSSGLAGGTGELFF. CDR3 DNA sequence: TGTGCCAGCAGCTCCGGACTAGCGGGGGGCACCGGGGAGCTGTTTTTT.

In DNA form, the CDR3 reads TGTGCCAGCATTCAGGGGAGCTCTGGAAACACCATATATTTT. Translation gives CASIQGSSGNTIYF. This chain uses TRBV28 with TRBJ1-3; weak D call: TRBD1 (6 bases). V was trimmed by 7 bases and J by 0 bases, leaving 10 bases between them. CDR1 and CDR2 from the germline V gene are MDHEN and SYDVKM. This CDR3 has 14 residues.

In its sample, this clone is medium-sized. CDR3 coding DNA: TGTGCCGGAGCGGGGGACTCCTACGAGCAGTACTTC. This encodes CAGAGDSYEQYF. The chain is built from TRBV30 and TRBJ2-7; 8 nucleotides agree with TRBD2. The germline V gene has CDR1 GTSNPN and CDR2 SVGIG (reference sequence). The CDR3 loop spans 12 amino acids. V trimming: 8 bases; J trimming: 0 bases; junction bases outside the gene matches: 3.

The chain carries TRBV11-2 and TRBJ2-1, with 9 bases fitting TRBD2. The CDR3 sequence is 17 residues long. The ends lost 1 base at V and 7 bases at J; junction bases unmatched: 11. The germline CDR1 and CDR2 sequences are SGHAT and FQNNGV. Here the CDR3 reads CASSLVGGGASGNEQFF. As DNA, the CDR3 is TGTGCCAGCAGCTTAGTAGGCGGGGGGGCCTCCGGGAATGAGCAGTTCTTC.

The sample holds one count of this clone. V gene TRBV11-3 combines with J gene TRBJ2-7, with no clear D. V gave up 6 bases and J gave up 10 bases, with 22 bases separating them. This CDR3 is built from 14 residues. CDR1 is SGHNT and CDR2 is YENEEA in the germline V gene. Here the CDR3 reads CASSSYPWSAPQYF. In DNA form, the CDR3 reads TGTGCCAGCAGTTCTTACCCCTGGTCAGCGCCTCAGTACTTC. Combining the CDR3 with reference TRBV11-3 and TRBJ2-7 gives the whole variable domain EAGVVQSPRYKIIEKKQPVAFWCNPISGHNTLYWYLQNLGQGPELLIRYENEEAVDDSQLPKDRFSAERLKGVDSTLKIQPAELGDSAVYLCASSSYPWSAPQYFGPGTRLTVT.

This clone has just a few counts. The chain recombines TRBV12-3 or TRBV12-4 with TRBJ2-2; 10 bases line up with TRBD1. The trim removed 6 bases at V and 6 bases at J, leaving 4 bases unmatched. This CDR3 spans 14 amino acids. The CDR3 is CASRAGTGAGELFF. CDR3 nucleotides: TGTGCCAGCAGAGCCGGGACAGGGGCCGGGGAGCTGTTTTTT.

This clone was detected only a few times. CDR3 in amino acids: CASSNSNEKLFF. The DNA for the CDR3 is TGTGCCAGTAGTAATTCTAATGAAAAACTGTTTTTT. The genes are TRBV19 and TRBJ1-4; D is ambiguous. The CDR3 has 12 residues. Germline-derived CDR1 and CDR2 are LNHDA and SQIVND (reference sequence). The germline V and J ends were trimmed by 4 bases and 3 bases, with 3 bases remaining between them.

The chain combines TRBV19 with TRBJ1-3; D might be TRBD1 (6 bases). The V end was cut by 6 bases, the J end by 2 bases, with 8 bases between. The CDR3 runs 13 residues. The germline CDR1 and CDR2 sequences are LNHDA and SQIVND (reference sequence). CDR3 region: CASSTGTGNTIYF. DNA of the CDR3: TGTGCCAGTAGCACAGGGACTGGAAACACCATATATTTT. Using reference TRBV19 and TRBJ1-3 for the parts outside the CDR3, the full variable domain is DGGITQSPKYLFRKEGQNVTLSCEQNLNHDAMYWYRQDPGQGLRLIYYSQIVNDFQKGDIAEGYSVSREKKESFPLTVTSAQKNPTAFYLCASSTGTGNTIYFGEGSWLTVV.

The gene calls are TRBV30 and TRBJ2-7; TRBD2 matches 9 bases. Trimming removed 1 base from V and 5 bases from J; junction bases left unmatched: 9. The CDR3 is 15 amino acids. The germline V gene has CDR1 GTSNPN and CDR2 SVGIG (reference sequence). CDR3 amino acids: CAWSGRAGGSHEQYF. As DNA, the CDR3 is TGTGCCTGGAGTGGAAGAGCGGGAGGATCCCACGAGCAGTACTTC.

This clone was counted only a few times. V gene TRBV6-1 combines with J gene TRBJ2-7; TRBD2 aligns across 13 bases. Germline CDR1 and CDR2: MNHNS and SASEGT. The J segment lost 1 base and the V segment lost 3 bases, leaving 6 bases of the junction unmatched. CDR3 length: 17 residues. Here the CDR3 DNA reads TGTGCCAGCAGTGACGGACTAGCGGGAGTAACATCCTACGAGCAGTACTTC. Amino acids: CASSDGLAGVTSYEQYF.

The gene calls are TRBV10-3 and TRBJ2-7; D is possibly TRBD1 (5 bases). This CDR3 contains 13 residues. Trimming took off 6 bases at V and 0 bases at J, with 9 bases between the two ends. In germline, CDR1 is ENHRY, CDR2 SYGVKD. CDR3 nucleotides: TGTGCCATCAGCCGACAGAGCTCCTACGAGCAGTACTTC. This sequence encodes CAISRQSSYEQYF.